These 31 T cell receptor beta chains came from one sample sequenced in a study of T cells in localized non-small cell lung cancer. The method was immunoSEQ multiplex PCR; TCRdb's version includes in-frame clones alone and lacks a portion of them. The data hold about 21,000 clones, with roughly 87% observed a single time. Material: peripheral blood mononuclear cells, obtained before any cancer treatment. The origin of the receptors is a male donor older than 55 with stage II lung adenocarcinoma.

This clone was found once. The V and J genes are TRBV28 and TRBJ1-5; tentatively, D is TRBD1 (5 bases). V shed 2 bases and J shed 5 bases, with 16 bases lying between them. The CDR3 extends over 16 amino acids. Germline V gene lookup returns CDR1 MDHEN and CDR2 SYDVKM. CDR3 nucleotides: TGTGCCAGCAGTTTAAAACTCCGACGGGGCGATCAGCCCCAGCATTTT. Protein: CASSLKLRRGDQPQHF.

This chain uses TRBV4-1 with TRBJ2-1, with 7 bases aligning to TRBD2. The ends lost 0 bases at V and 0 bases at J; junction bases unmatched: 14. The CDR3 is made up of 20 amino acids. The germline CDR1 and CDR2 sequences are MGHRA and YSYEKL. The CDR3 loop is CASSQDSSGVGAGSYNEQFF. The CDR3 nucleotides read TGCGCCAGCAGCCAAGATTCAAGCGGGGTTGGGGCGGGCTCCTACAATGAGCAGTTCTTC.

The J gene is TRBJ2-7, the V gene TRBV5-6; 8 bases line up with TRBD1. After removal of 1 base from V and 3 bases from J, the junction contained 9 bases not matched to a gene. Germline CDR1 SGHDT, CDR2 YYEEEE. This CDR3 is 16 amino acids long. CDR3 amino acids: CASSLWGQVIHYEQYF. The CDR3 DNA reads as TGTGCCAGCAGCTTGTGGGGACAGGTAATACACTACGAGCAGTACTTC.

As for this clone: The junction departs from germline at one end; a sequencing error may be responsible. The chain carries TRBV5-1 and TRBJ2-5; D is perhaps TRBD2 (6 bases). The germline V gene encodes CDR1 SGHRS and CDR2 YFSETQ. The CDR3 extends over 13 amino acids. The CDR3 DNA follows: TGCGCCAGCAGCTTGGATCGAGCGGGCCGTCTGAACTTC. Translation gives CASSLDRAGRLNF. Full variable domain (outside the CDR3, taken from reference TRBV5-1 and TRBJ2-5): KAGVTQTPRYLIKTRGQQVTLSCSPISGHRSVSWYQQTPGQGLQFLFEYFSETQRNKGNFPGRFSGRQFSNSRSEMNVSTLELGDSALYLCASSLDRAGRLNFGPGTRLLVL.

The chain is built from TRBV25-1 and TRBJ1-4; 8 bases map to TRBD1. This CDR3 is built from 17 residues. V gave up 2 bases and J gave up 3 bases; unmatched junction bases: 8. CDR1 is MGHDK and CDR2 is SYGVNS in the germline V gene. CDR3 residues: CASSELGQGAANEKLFF. CDR3 coding DNA: TGTGCCAGCAGTGAACTCGGACAGGGCGCGGCTAATGAAAAACTGTTTTTT.

This chain links TRBV4-1 with TRBJ1-5, with TRBD1 matching 11 bases. The CDR3 covers 18 residues. The J segment lost 9 bases and the V segment lost 3 bases, leaving 16 bases of the junction unmatched. Germline CDR1 reads MGHRA; CDR2 reads YSYEKL. CDR3 in amino acids: CASSQAPSGTGGQWPQHF. The DNA of the CDR3 is TGCGCCAGCAGCCAGGCCCCGTCCGGGACAGGGGGGCAATGGCCCCAGCATTTT.

This clone was picked up one time. The chain has TRBV6-1 and TRBJ1-2; tentative D call: TRBD1 (6 bases). This CDR3 is built from 14 residues. Deletions cut 5 bases from V and 8 bases from J, with 18 bases between. CDR1 is MNHNS and CDR2 is SASEGT in the germline V gene. This CDR3 is CASSIQDSGPGYTF. DNA for the CDR3: TGTGCCAGCAGTATCCAGGACAGCGGCCCGGGCTACACCTTC.

V gene TRBV28 combines with J gene TRBJ2-7; TRBD1 might be the D (6 bases). V was pared by 4 bases and J by 2 bases, with 15 bases between. CDR1 is MDHEN and CDR2 is SYDVKM in the germline V gene. The CDR3 sequence is 15 residues long. CDR3 in amino acids: CASSSYDRRTYEQYF. As DNA, the CDR3 is TGTGCCAGCAGTTCCTACGACAGGCGCACCTACGAGCAGTACTTC.

J is TRBJ2-7 and V is TRBV2; the D is unclear. The germline CDR1 and CDR2 sequences are SNHLY and FYNNEI. V was pared by 6 bases and J by 2 bases, with 8 bases between. The CDR3 contains 12 residues. The CDR3 loop reads CASSLGTYEQYF. The CDR3 nucleotides are TGTGCCAGCAGCTTGGGCACCTACGAGCAGTACTTC.

The rearrangement uses TRBV2 and TRBJ1-5; D uncertain. Germline V lookup: CDR1 SNHLY, CDR2 FYNNEI. CDR3 length: 12 residues. V was cut by 6 bases and J by 3 bases, with 6 bases left in between. As DNA, the CDR3 is TGTGCCAGCAGGGATTACAATCAGCCCCAGCATTTT. Protein product: CASRDYNQPQHF.

This chain links TRBV15 with TRBJ2-7; D not resolved. From germline, CDR1 is LNHNV and CDR2 YYDKDF (reference sequence). The CDR3 runs to 13 residues. The V and J ends lost 3 bases and 2 bases respectively, with 8 bases between them. CDR3 bases: TGTGCCACCAGCAGGGATTTCGCCTACGAGCAGTACTTC. Its protein product is CATSRDFAYEQYF. Combining the CDR3 with reference TRBV15 and TRBJ2-7 gives the whole variable domain DAMVIQNPRYQVTQFGKPVTLSCSQTLNHNVMYWYQQKSSQAPKLLFHYYDKDFNNEADTPDNFQSRRPNTSFCFLDIRSPGLGDTAMYLCATSRDFAYEQYFGPGTRLTVT.

The chain is built from TRBV15 and TRBJ2-5, with 8 positions matching TRBD1. This CDR3 region has 15 residues. Germline assignment: CDR1 LNHNV and CDR2 YYDKDF (reference sequence). V trimming: 3 bases; J trimming: 5 bases; junction bases outside the gene matches: 8. CDR3 protein: CATSSSGQGWETQYF. As DNA, the CDR3 is TGTGCCACCAGCAGCTCAGGACAGGGTTGGGAGACCCAGTACTTC.

The chain uses TRBV6-1 and TRBJ1-5; unclear D gene. V was shortened by 5 bases and J by 5 bases, with 16 bases between the two germline ends. Germline V CDR1 and CDR2: MNHNS, SASEGT. The CDR3 is 15 amino acids. The CDR3 here is CASSPNLDGDQPQHF. CDR3 nucleotides: TGTGCCAGCAGTCCAAATCTCGACGGGGATCAGCCCCAGCATTTT.

This clone has just one count. V is TRBV5-1 and J is TRBJ2-7; TRBD1 agrees at 7 bases. The junction had 10 bases not matched to a gene; V was cut back by 4 bases and J by 6 bases. Germline V gene sequence: CDR1 SGHRS, CDR2 YFSETQ. CDR3 length: 14 residues. The CDR3 loop is CASSATGESPEQYF. CDR3 bases: TGCGCCAGCAGCGCCACAGGGGAATCCCCCGAGCAGTACTTC.

This clone was found once. This chain joins TRBV28 and TRBJ2-2; D is tentatively TRBD1 or TRBD2 (7 bases each). CDR1 and CDR2 (germline): MDHEN, SYDVKM. Deletions cut 3 bases from V and 0 bases from J, with 11 bases between. The CDR3 extends over 16 amino acids. CDR3 loop: CASSLGGGANTGELFF. The CDR3 DNA sequence: TGTGCCAGCAGTTTGGGAGGGGGCGCGAACACCGGGGAGCTGTTTTTT.

The genes are TRBV5-4 and TRBJ2-7; TRBD2 matches 14 bases. This CDR3 has 18 amino acids. V was pared by 4 bases and J by 1 base, with 10 bases of the junction left unmatched. Germline V gives CDR1 SGHNT, CDR2 YYREEE (reference sequence). The CDR3 region is CASSQGLAGAGVSYEQYF. CDR3 bases: TGTGCCAGCAGCCAGGGACTAGCGGGAGCCGGAGTATCCTACGAGCAGTACTTC.

The genes are TRBV11-1 and TRBJ2-1; possible D gene TRBD2, 6 bases. V was cut by 1 base and J by 4 bases, with 17 bases left in between. The CDR3 totals 17 residues. Germline values: CDR1 SGHAT, CDR2 FQDESV (reference sequence). The DNA for the CDR3 is TGTGCCAGCAGCTTAGACGCAGGGAGGCTGTATTACAATGAGCAGTTCTTC. Translating gives CASSLDAGRLYYNEQFF.

The genes are TRBV18 and TRBJ2-1; D unresolved. Deletions cut 3 bases from V and 6 bases from J, with 9 bases between. The CDR3 is 13 residues long. Germline V gene sequence: CDR1 KGHSH, CDR2 LQKENI. This CDR3 is CASSPYNLNEQFF. The CDR3 nucleotides are TGTGCCAGCTCACCTTATAATCTCAATGAGCAGTTCTTC.

This clone was observed a handful of times. The V call is TRBV5-6, the J call TRBJ2-5; no clear D gene. V was shortened by 4 bases and J by 4 bases, with 14 bases between the two germline ends. CDR3 length: 14 residues. The germline gives CDR1 SGHDT, CDR2 YYEEEE. The CDR3 here is CASSGNSRTETQYF. Written as DNA, the CDR3 is TGTGCCAGCAGCGGAAACTCGCGGACAGAGACCCAGTACTTC.

The gene calls are TRBV5-6 and TRBJ1-3; perhaps TRBD1 as D (5 bases). Germline loops: CDR1 SGHDT, CDR2 YYEEEE. V was clipped by 1 base and J by 3 bases, with 14 bases between them. The CDR3 totals 16 residues. CDR3 sequence (DNA): TGTGCCAGCAGCTTGTCAGATCAGGGCTATGGAAACACCATATATTTT. This sequence encodes CASSLSDQGYGNTIYF.

The sample holds one count of this clone. The chain joins TRBV14 to TRBJ2-2, with D perhaps assigned TRBD1 or TRBD2 (5 bases each). In germline, CDR1 is SGHDN, CDR2 FVKESK. The CDR3 is 16 residues long. Trimming stripped 4 bases from V and 5 bases from J, with 17 bases between. The CDR3 loop reads CASSRIPGRGTGELFF. CDR3 sequence (DNA): TGTGCCAGCAGCCGAATTCCGGGGCGAGGGACCGGGGAGCTGTTTTTT.

The genes are TRBV27 and TRBJ2-3; 9 bases align to TRBD1. The CDR3 is made up of 13 amino acids. Losses at the gene ends were 9 bases for V and 2 bases for J; bases not matched to a gene: 3. The germline gives CDR1 MNHEY, CDR2 SMNVEV (reference sequence). The DNA of the CDR3 is TGTGCCAGTGGGGACAGGGTCACAGATACGCAGTATTTT. The encoded protein is CASGDRVTDTQYF.

The V and J genes are TRBV2 and TRBJ1-5; D is unclear. Between the trimmed V and J ends, which lost 6 bases and 3 bases, there was a span of 9 bases. CDR1 and CDR2 from the germline V gene are SNHLY and FYNNEI. This CDR3 spans 13 amino acids. CDR3 DNA: TGTGCCAGCAGCTCGGAATCCAATCAGCCCCAGCATTTT. Amino acid sequence: CASSSESNQPQHF.

This chain joins TRBV18 and TRBJ2-3; D gene uncertain. The CDR3 covers 16 residues. The germline V gene encodes CDR1 KGHSH and CDR2 LQKENI. V was pared by 5 bases and J by 2 bases, with 17 bases between. The DNA of the CDR3 is TGTGCCAGCTCAACAATCTGGTCCTCCCTCACAGATACGCAGTATTTT. Translated, it gives CASSTIWSSLTDTQYF.

The chain recombines TRBV7-9 with TRBJ2-2; TRBD1 matches 10 bases. Germline values: CDR1 SEHNR, CDR2 FQNEAQ (reference sequence). This CDR3 is built from 16 residues. Trimming cost V 1 base and J 3 bases; bases outside gene matches: 2. The CDR3, as DNA: TGTGCCAGCAGCTTAGGACAGGGGGCGGACACCGGGGAGCTGTTTTTT. Translating it yields CASSLGQGADTGELFF.

The chain carries TRBV10-2 and TRBJ2-3; D might be TRBD2 (5 bases). V gave up 10 bases and J gave up 6 bases, with 20 bases separating them. Germline V CDR1 and CDR2: WSHSY, SAAADI. This CDR3 region has 14 residues. The CDR3 region is CATQRATLWDTQYF. In nucleotides, the CDR3 is TGCGCCACCCAGAGGGCCACCCTCTGGGATACGCAGTATTTT.

The rearrangement uses TRBV29-1 and TRBJ2-7; no clear D gene. Germline CDR1 reads SQVTM; CDR2 reads ANQGSEA. This CDR3 has 13 residues. V lost 4 bases, J lost 0 bases, and 10 bases lay in between. The CDR3 region is CSVGASSSYEQYF. CDR3 sequence (DNA): TGCAGCGTTGGAGCTTCGTCCTCCTACGAGCAGTACTTC.

The sample holds one count of this clone. J is TRBJ1-1 and V is TRBV7-9, with a tentative D call TRBD1 (6 bases). This CDR3 region has 12 residues. CDR1 is SEHNR and CDR2 is FQNEAQ in the germline V gene (reference sequence). Trimming took 5 bases from V and 9 from J, leaving 13 bases between them. The CDR3 nucleotides are TGTGCCAGCAGCCTATTAACAGGGAAAGCTTTCTTT. Amino acid sequence: CASSLLTGKAFF.

This chain connects TRBV6-5 to TRBJ2-1; D not resolved. Germline values: CDR1 MNHEY, CDR2 SVGAGI. V lost 0 bases to trimming and J lost 6 bases, with 6 bases between them. CDR3 length: 13 amino acids. The CDR3 here is CASSYSYANEQFF. DNA for the CDR3: TGTGCCAGCAGTTACTCATACGCCAATGAGCAGTTCTTC.

The V gene is TRBV2, the J gene TRBJ1-5, with D uncertain. Trimming pared 2 bases from V and 5 bases from J, leaving 13 bases between. This CDR3 spans 15 amino acids. In germline, CDR1 is SNHLY, CDR2 FYNNEI. The CDR3 nucleotides are TGTGCCAGCAGTGAAATCCTCAGCGATTATCAGCCCCAGCATTTT. It specifies CASSEILSDYQPQHF.

The V gene is TRBV9, the J gene TRBJ2-2; 12 bases line up with TRBD2. Germline trimming cut 2 bases from V and 1 base from J; bases unmatched to any gene: 0. Germline V gives CDR1 SGDLS, CDR2 YYNGEE. The CDR3 spans 16 residues. DNA of the CDR3: TGTGCCAGCAGCGTGACTAGCGGGAGGAACACCGGGGAGCTGTTTTTT. Its protein is CASSVTSGRNTGELFF.